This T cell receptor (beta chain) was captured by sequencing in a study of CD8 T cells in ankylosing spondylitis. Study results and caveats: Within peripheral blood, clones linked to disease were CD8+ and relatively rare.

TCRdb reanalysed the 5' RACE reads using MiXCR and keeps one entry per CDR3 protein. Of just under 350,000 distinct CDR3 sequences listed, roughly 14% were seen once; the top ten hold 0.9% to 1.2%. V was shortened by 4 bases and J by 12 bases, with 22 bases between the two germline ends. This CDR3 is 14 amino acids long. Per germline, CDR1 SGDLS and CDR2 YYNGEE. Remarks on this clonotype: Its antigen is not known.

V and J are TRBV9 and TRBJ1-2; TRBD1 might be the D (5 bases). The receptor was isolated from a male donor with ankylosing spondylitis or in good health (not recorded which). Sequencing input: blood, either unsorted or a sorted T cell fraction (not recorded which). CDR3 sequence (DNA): TGTGCCAGCAGCTTAGCTCCGGGCAGGGAAGGCCACACCTTC. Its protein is CASSLAPGREGHTF.